This TCR beta chain was identified in a study of vaccination and CD4 T cells after COVID-19. Overall study context: Control cultures were supplied with a CEFX pool, an HIV-1 Nef pool, or no peptide at all.

With the Oncomine TCR Beta short-read assay, DNA from cultured CD4+ T cells was sequenced. TCRdb re-called the PCR reads through MiXCR, storing one row per CDR3 protein. The sample contains some 16,000 distinct CDR3 sequences, about 52% of which appear only once. The CDR3 spans 12 residues. Germline lookup yields CDR1 LGHNA and CDR2 YSLEER. V lost 0 bases and J 6 bases, leaving 4 bases between the germline ends. In regard to this clonotype: What it recognizes is unknown.

Stated treatment: approximately nine-day PBMC culture with coronavirus spike peptide pools or control peptides (ViraFEST assay). Antigen-specific T cell expansion with peptide pools preceded TCR sequencing in the ViraFEST approach. Positive tests by PCR, dated March to December 2020, predated US Alpha, Beta and Delta variants. The sequence came from a human donor who had recovered from COVID-19. The chain is built from TRBV4-3 and TRBJ2-3; D is unresolved. Sequenced here: CD4+ T cells from blood, cultured in vitro, sampled before SARS-CoV-2 vaccination. This chain's CDR3 is CASSQDRDTQYF. For the CDR3, the DNA is TGCGCCAGCAGCCAAGACCGGGATACGCAGTATTTT.